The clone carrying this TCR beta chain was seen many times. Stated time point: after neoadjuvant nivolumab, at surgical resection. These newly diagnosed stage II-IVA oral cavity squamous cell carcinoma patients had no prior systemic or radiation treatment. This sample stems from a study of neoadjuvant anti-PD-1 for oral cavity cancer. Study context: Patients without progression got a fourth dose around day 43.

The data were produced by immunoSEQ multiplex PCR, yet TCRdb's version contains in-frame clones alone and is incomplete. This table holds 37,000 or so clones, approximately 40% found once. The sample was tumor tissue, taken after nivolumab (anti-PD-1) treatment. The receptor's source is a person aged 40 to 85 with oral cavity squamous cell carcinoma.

CDR3 region: CAWTVRGGGNTIYF. Written as DNA, the CDR3 is TGTGCCTGGACCGTCAGGGGAGGTGGAAACACCATATATTTT. The rearrangement links TRBV30 to TRBJ1-3, with a tentative D call TRBD1 (6 bases). This CDR3 comprises 14 residues. CDR1 and CDR2 from the germline V gene are GTSNPN and SVGIG (reference sequence). The V end was cut by 4 bases, the J end by 3 bases, with 13 bases between. Full variable domain (outside the CDR3, taken from reference TRBV30 and TRBJ1-3): SQTIHQWPATLVQPVGSPLSLECTVEGTSNPNLYWYRQAAGRGLQLLFYSVGIGQISSEVPQNLSASRPQDRQFILSSKKLLLSDSGFYLCAWTVRGGGNTIYFGEGSWLTVV.